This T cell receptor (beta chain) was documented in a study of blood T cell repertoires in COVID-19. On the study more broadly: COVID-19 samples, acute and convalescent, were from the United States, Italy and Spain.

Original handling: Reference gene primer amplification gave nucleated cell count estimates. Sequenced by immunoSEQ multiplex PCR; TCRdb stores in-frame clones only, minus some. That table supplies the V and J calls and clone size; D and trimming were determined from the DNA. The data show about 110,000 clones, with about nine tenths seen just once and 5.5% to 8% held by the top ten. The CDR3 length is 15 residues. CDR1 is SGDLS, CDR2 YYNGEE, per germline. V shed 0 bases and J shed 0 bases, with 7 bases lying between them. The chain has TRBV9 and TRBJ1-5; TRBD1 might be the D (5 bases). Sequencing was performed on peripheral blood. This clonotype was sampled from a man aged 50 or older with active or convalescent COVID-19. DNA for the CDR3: TGTGCCAGCAGCGTAGGCAGGGATAGCAATCAGCCCCAGCATTTT. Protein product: CASSVGRDSNQPQHF.